This T cell receptor beta chain emerged from a study of T cell responses to AZD1222 COVID-19 vaccine. This clone appeared a single time. Antigen unknown. Libraries were prepared by immunoSEQ multiplex PCR; TCRdb keeps only in-frame clonotypes and omits some of them. The sample has roughly 79,000 clones; around 80% are singletons. This CDR3 is built from 17 residues. With 3 bases removed from V and 2 bases from J, the gap between germline ends came to 16 bases. From germline, CDR1 is KGHSH and CDR2 LQKENI. Study-wide results and limits: White British ancestry dominated among donors, who included more females, and clonal diversity was possibly underestimated. Vaccine-related CD4 TCRs covered spike, predominating at 160-218 and 743-854.

The chain has TRBV18 and TRBJ1-4, with unresolved D. This TCR came from an adult in good health. The sequencing used peripheral blood, collected on day 0 of AZD1222 vaccination. The chain's CDR3 is CASSPYVTAGTNEKLFF. In nucleotides, the CDR3 is TGTGCCAGCTCACCTTATGTTACCGCTGGGACTAATGAAAAACTGTTTTTT.